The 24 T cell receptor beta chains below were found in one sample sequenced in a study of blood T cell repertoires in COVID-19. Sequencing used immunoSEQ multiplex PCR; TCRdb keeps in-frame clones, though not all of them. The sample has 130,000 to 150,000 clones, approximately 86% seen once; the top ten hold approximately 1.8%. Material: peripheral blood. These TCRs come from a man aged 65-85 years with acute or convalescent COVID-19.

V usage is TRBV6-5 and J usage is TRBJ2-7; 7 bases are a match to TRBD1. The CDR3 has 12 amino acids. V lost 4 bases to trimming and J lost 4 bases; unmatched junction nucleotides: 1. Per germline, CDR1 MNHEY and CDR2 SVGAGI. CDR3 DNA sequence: TGTGCCAGCAGTTTACAGGGGTACGAGCAGTACTTC. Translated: CASSLQGYEQYF.

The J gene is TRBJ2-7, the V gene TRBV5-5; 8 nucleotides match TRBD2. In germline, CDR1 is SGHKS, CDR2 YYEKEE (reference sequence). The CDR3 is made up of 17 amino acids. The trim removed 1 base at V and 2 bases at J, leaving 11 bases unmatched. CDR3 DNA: TGTGCCAGCAGCTTGCGGGTCTCTGGGCGGGGGGCCTACGAGCAGTACTTC. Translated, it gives CASSLRVSGRGAYEQYF.

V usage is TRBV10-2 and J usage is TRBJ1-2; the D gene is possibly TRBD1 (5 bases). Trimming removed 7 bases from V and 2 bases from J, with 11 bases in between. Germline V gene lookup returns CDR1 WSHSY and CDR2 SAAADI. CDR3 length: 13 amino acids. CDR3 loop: CASTLAGNYGYTF. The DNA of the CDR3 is TGCGCCAGCACCCTTGCAGGGAACTATGGCTACACCTTC.

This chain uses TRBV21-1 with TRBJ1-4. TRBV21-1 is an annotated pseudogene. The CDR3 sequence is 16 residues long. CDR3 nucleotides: TGTGCCAGCAGCAAAGGCGCCGGGGGTAAGGATGAAAAACTGTTTTTT. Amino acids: CASSKGAGGKDEKLFF.

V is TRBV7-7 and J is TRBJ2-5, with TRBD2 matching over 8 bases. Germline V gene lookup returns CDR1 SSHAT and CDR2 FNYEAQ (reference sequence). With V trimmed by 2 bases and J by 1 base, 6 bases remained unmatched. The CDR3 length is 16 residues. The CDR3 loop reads CASSLRSGGGQETQYF. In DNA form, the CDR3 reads TGTGCCAGCAGCTTACGATCGGGAGGGGGCCAAGAGACCCAGTACTTC.

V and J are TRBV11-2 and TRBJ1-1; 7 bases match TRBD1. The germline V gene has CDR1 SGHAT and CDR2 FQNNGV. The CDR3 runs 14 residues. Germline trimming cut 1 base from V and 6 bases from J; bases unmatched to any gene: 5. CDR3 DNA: TGTGCCAGCAGCTTAGGCGACAGGGCGGCTGAAGCTTTCTTT. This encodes CASSLGDRAAEAFF.

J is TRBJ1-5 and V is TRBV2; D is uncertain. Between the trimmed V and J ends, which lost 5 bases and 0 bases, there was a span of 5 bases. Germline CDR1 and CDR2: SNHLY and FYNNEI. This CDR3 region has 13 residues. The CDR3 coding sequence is TGTGCCAGCAGTCTAAATAGCAATCAGCCCCAGCATTTT. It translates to CASSLNSNQPQHF. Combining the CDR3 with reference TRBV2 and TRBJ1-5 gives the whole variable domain EPEVTQTPSHQVTQMGQEVILRCVPISNHLYFYWYRQILGQKVEFLVSFYNNEISEKSEIFDDQFSVERPDGSNFTLKIRSTKLEDSAMYFCASSLNSNQPQHFGDGTRLSIL.

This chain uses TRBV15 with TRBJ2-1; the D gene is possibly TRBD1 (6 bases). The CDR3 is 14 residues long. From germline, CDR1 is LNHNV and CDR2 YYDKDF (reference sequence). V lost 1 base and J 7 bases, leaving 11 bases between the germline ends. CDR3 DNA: TGTGCCACCAGCAGAGGGACAGCTCGAAATGAGCAGTTCTTC. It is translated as CATSRGTARNEQFF.

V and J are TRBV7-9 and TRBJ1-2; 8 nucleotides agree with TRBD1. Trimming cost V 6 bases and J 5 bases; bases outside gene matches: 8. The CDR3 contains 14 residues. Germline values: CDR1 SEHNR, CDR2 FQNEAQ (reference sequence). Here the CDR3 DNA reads TGTGCCAGCAGGCCGGAACAGGGGGGATATGGCTACACCTTC. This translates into CASRPEQGGYGYTF.

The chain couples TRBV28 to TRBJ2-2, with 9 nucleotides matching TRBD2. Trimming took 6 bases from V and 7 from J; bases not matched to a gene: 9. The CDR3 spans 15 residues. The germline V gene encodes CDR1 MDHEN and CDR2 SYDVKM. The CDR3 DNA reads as TGTGCCAGCAGAAAAGCGGGAGGAGTAAGCGGGGAGCTGTTTTTT. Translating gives CASRKAGGVSGELFF.

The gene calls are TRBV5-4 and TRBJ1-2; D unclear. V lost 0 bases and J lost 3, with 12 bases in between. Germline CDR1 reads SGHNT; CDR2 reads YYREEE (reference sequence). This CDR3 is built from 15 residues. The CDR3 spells CASSLDSHFDYGYTF. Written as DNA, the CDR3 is TGTGCCAGCAGCTTGGACAGTCACTTCGACTATGGCTACACCTTC.

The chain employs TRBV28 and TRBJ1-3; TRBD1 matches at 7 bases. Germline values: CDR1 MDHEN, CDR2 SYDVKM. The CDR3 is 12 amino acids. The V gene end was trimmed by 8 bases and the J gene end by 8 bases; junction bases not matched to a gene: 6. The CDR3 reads CASGRRGHTIYF. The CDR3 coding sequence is TGTGCCAGCGGCCGGAGGGGGCACACCATATATTTT.

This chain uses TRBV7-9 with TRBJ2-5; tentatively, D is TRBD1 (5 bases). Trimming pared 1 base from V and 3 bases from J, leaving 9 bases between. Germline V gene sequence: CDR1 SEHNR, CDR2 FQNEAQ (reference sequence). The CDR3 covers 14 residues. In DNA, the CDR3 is TGTGCCAGCAGCTTAGGGGCAGGGAAAGAGACCCAGTACTTC. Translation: CASSLGAGKETQYF.

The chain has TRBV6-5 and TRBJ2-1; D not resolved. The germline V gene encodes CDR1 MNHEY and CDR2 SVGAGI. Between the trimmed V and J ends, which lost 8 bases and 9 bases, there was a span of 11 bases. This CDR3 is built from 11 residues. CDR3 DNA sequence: TGTGCCAGCTCTAACAGCCGTGAGCAGTTCTTC. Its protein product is CASSNSREQFF.

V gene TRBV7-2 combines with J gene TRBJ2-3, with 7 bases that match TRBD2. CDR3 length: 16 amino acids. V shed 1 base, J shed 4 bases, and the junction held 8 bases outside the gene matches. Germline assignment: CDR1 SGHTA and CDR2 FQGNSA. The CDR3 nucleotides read TGTGCCAGCAGCTTAGATCTAGCGGTAAGGGCAGATACGCAGTATTTT. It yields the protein CASSLDLAVRADTQYF.

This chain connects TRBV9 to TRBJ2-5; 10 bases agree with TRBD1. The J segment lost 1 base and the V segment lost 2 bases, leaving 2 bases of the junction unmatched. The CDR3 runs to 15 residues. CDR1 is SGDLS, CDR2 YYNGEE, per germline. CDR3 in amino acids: CASSVGTGVQETQYF. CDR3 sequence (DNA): TGTGCCAGCAGCGTCGGGACAGGGGTCCAAGAGACCCAGTACTTC.

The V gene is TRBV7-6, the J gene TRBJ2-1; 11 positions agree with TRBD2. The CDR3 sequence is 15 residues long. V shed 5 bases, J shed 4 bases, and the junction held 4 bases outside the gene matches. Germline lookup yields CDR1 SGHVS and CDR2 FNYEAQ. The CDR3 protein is CASSLASGGYNEQFF. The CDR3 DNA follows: TGTGCCAGCAGCCTTGCTAGCGGGGGGTACAATGAGCAGTTCTTC. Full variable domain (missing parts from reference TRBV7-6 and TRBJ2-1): GAGVSQSPRYKVTKRGQDVALRCDPISGHVSLYWYRQALGQGPEFLTYFNYEAQQDKSGLPNDRFSAERPEGSISTLTIQRTEQRDSAMYRCASSLASGGYNEQFFGPGTRLTVL.

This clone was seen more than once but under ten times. CDR3 coding DNA: TGTGCCAGCAGCGAGGAGATTAATGAAAAACTGTTTTTT. It encodes CASSEEINEKLFF. V and J are TRBV7-2 and TRBJ1-4; D not certain. Trimming left V 5 bases short and J 4 bases short, with 8 bases between. Germline V gene data show CDR1 as SGHTA and CDR2 as FQGNSA. This CDR3 spans 13 amino acids.

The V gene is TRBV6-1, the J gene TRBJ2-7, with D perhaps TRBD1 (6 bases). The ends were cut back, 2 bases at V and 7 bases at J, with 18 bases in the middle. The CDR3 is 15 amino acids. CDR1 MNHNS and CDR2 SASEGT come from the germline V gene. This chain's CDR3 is CASSELGTSSEEQYF. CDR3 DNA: TGTGCCAGCAGTGAACTCGGGACATCCTCGGAGGAGCAGTACTTC.

The CDR3 DNA reads TGTGCCAGCAGTGTGTGGGGACAGGGACGATCACCCCTCCACTTT. Translating it yields CASSVWGQGRSPLHF. This chain uses TRBV2 with TRBJ1-6; TRBD1 agrees at 9 bases. CDR1 SNHLY and CDR2 FYNNEI come from the germline V gene. V gave up 4 bases and J gave up 10 bases; unmatched junction bases: 8. This CDR3 region has 15 residues.

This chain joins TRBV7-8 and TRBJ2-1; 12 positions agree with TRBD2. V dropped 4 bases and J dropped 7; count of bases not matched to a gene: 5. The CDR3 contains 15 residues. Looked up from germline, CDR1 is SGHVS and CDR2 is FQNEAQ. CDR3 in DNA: TGTGCCAGCAGCTCCCATGGACTAGCGGGAAATGAGCAGTTCTTC. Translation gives CASSSHGLAGNEQFF.

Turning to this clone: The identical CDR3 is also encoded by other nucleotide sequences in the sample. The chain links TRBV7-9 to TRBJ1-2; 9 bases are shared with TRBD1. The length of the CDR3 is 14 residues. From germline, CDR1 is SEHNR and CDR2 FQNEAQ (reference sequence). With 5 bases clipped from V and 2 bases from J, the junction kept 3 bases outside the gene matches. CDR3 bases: TGTGCCAGCAGCCGGGGACAGGGAAACTATGGCTACACCTTC. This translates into CASSRGQGNYGYTF.

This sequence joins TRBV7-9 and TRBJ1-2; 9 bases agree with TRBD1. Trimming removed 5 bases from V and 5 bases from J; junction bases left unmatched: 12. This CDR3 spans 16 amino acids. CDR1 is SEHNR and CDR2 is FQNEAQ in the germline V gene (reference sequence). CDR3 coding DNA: TGTGCCAGCAGCCCATCCGGGACAGGGACGCTATATGGCTACACCTTC. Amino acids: CASSPSGTGTLYGYTF.

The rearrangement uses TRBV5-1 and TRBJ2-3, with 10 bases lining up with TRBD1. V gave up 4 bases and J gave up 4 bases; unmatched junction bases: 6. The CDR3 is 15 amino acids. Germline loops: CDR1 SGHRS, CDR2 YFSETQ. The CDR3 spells CASSQKTGGSDTQYF. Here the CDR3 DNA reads TGCGCCAGCAGCCAGAAGACAGGGGGCTCAGATACGCAGTATTTT.